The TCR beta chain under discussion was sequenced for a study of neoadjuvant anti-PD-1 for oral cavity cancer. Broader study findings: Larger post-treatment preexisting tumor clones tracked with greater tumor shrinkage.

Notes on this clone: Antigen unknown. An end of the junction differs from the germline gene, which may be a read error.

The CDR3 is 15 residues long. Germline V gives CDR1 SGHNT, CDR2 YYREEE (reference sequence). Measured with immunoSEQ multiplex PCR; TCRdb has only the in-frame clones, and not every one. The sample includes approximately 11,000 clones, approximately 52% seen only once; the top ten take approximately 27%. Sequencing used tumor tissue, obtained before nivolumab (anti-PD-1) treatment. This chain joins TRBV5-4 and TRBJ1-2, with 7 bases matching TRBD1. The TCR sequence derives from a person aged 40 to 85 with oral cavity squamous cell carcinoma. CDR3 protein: CASSQDPDRVYGYTF. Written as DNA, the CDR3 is TGCGCCAGCAGCCAAGATCCCGACAGGGTCTATGGCTACACCTTC. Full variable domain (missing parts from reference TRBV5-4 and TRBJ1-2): ETGVTQSPTHLIKTRGQQVTLRCSSQSGHNTVSWYQQALGQGPQFIFQYYREEENGRGNFPPRFSGLQFPNYSSELNVNALELDDSALYLCASSQDPDRVYGYTFGSGTRLTVV.